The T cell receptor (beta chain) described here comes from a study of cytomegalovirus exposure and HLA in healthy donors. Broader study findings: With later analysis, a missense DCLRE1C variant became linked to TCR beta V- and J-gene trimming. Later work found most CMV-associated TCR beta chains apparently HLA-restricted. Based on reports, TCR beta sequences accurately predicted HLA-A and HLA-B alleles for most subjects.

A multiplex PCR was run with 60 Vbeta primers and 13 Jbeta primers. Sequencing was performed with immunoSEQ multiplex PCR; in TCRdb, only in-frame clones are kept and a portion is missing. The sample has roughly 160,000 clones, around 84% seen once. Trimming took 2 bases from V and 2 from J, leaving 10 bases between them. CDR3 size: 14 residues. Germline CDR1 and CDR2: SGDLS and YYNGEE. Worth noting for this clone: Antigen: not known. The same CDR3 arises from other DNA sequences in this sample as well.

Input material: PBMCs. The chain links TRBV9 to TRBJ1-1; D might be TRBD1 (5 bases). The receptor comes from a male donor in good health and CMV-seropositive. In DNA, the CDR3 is TGTGCCAGCAGCGTCACAGGCCTTAACACTGAAGCTTTCTTT. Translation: CASSVTGLNTEAFF.